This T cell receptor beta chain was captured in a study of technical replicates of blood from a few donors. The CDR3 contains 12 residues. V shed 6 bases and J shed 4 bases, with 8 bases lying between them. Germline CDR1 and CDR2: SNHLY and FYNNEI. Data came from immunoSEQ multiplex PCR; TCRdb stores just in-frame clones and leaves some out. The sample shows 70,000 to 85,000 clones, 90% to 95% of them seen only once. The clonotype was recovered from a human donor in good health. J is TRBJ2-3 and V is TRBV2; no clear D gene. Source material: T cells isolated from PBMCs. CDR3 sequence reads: CASRFAADTQYF. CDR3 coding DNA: TGTGCCAGCAGATTCGCGGCAGATACGCAGTATTTT.